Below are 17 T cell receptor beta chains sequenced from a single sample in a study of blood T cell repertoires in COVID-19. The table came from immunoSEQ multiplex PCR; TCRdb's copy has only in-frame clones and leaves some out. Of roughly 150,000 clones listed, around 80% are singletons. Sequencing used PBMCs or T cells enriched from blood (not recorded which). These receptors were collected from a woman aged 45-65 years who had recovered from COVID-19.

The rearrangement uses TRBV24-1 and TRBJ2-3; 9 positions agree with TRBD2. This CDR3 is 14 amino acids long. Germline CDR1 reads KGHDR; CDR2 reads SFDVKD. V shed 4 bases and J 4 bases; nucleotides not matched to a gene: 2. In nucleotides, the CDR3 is TGTGCCACCAGTGACGCTAGCGGGGCAGATACGCAGTATTTT. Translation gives CATSDASGADTQYF.

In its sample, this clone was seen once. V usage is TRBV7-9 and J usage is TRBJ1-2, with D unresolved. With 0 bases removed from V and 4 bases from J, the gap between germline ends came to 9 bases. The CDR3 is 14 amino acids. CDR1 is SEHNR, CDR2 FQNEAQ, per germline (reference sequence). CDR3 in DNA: TGTGCCAGCAGCTTAGCGGGCGTCGTCTATGGCTACACCTTC. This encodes CASSLAGVVYGYTF.

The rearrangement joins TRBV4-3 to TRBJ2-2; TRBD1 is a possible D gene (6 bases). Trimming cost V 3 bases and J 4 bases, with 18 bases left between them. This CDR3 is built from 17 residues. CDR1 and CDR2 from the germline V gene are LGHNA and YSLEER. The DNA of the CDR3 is TGCGCCAGCAGCCAGGTTCTGACAGGAAGTTCCACCGGGGAGCTGTTTTTT. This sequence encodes CASSQVLTGSSTGELFF.

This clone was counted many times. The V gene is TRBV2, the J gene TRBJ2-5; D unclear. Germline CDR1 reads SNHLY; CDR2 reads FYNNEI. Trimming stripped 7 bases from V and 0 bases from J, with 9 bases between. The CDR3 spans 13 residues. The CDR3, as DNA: TGTGCCAGCACTTTCAGGAACCAAGAGACCCAGTACTTC. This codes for CASTFRNQETQYF.

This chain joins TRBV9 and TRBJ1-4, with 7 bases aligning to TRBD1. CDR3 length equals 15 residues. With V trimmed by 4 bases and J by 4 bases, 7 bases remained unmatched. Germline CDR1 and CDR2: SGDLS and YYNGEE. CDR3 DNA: TGTGCCAGCAGCCCAGGGGGGTTTGTTAATGAAAAACTGTTTTTT. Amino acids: CASSPGGFVNEKLFF.

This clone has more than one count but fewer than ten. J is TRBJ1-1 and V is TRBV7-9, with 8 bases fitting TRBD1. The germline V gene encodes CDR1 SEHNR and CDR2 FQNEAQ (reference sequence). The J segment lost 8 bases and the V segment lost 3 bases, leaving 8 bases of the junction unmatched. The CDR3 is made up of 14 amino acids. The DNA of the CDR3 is TGTGCCAGCAGCTTCCCGGGACAGGTGGTAGAAGCTTTCTTT. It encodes CASSFPGQVVEAFF.

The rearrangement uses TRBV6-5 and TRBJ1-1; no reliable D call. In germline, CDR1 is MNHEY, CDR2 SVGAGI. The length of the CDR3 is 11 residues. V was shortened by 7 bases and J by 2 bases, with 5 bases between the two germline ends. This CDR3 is CASIINTEAFF. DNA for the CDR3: TGTGCCAGCATAATCAACACTGAAGCTTTCTTT.

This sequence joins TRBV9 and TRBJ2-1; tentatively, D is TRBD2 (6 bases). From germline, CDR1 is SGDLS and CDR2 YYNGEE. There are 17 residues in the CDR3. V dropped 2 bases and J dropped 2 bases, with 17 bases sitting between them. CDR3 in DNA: TGTGCCAGCAGCGTCGGGGGAGGCGCAGTAACCTACAATGAGCAGTTCTTC. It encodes CASSVGGGAVTYNEQFF.

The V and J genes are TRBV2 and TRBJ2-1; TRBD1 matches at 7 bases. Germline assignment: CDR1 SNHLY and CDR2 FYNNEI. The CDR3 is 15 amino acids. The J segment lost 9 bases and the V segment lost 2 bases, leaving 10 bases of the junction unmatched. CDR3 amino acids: CASSELKTGRGEQFF. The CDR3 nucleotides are TGTGCCAGCAGTGAACTAAAGACAGGGAGAGGTGAGCAGTTCTTC. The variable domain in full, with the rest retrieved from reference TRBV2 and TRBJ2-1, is EPEVTQTPSHQVTQMGQEVILRCVPISNHLYFYWYRQILGQKVEFLVSFYNNEISEKSEIFDDQFSVERPDGSNFTLKIRSTKLEDSAMYFCASSELKTGRGEQFFGPGTRLTVL.

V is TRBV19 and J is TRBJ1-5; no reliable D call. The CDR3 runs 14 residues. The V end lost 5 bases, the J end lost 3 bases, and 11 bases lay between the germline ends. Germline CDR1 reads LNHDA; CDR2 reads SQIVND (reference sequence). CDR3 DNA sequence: TGTGCCAGTAGTGTGAAAGCGTTCAATCAGCCCCAGCATTTT. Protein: CASSVKAFNQPQHF.

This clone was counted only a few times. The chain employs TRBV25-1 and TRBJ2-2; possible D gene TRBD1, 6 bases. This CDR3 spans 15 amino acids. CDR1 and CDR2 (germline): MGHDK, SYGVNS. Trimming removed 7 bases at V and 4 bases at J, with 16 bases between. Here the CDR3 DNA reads TGTGCCAGCACAGGGGCAGGGTCTGCCACCGGGGAGCTGTTTTTT. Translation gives CASTGAGSATGELFF.

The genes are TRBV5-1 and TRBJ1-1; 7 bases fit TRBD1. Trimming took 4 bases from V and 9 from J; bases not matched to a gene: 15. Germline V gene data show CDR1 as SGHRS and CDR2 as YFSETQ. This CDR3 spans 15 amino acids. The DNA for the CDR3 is TGCGCCAGCAGCATGGTGACAGGGACTAGGGCACAAGCTTTCTTT. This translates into CASSMVTGTRAQAFF.

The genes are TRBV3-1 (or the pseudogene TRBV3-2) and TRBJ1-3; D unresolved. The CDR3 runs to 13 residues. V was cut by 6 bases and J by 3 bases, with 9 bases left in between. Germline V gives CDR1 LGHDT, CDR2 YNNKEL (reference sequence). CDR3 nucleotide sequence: TGTGCCAGCAGTCAACCTCTTGGAAACACCATATATTTT. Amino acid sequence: CASSQPLGNTIYF.

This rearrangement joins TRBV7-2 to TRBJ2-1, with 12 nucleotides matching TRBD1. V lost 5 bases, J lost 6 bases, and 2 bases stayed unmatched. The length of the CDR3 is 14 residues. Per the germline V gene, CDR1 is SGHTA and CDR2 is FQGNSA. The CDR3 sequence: CASSPGQGANEQFF. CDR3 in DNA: TGTGCCAGCAGCCCGGGACAGGGGGCCAATGAGCAGTTCTTC.

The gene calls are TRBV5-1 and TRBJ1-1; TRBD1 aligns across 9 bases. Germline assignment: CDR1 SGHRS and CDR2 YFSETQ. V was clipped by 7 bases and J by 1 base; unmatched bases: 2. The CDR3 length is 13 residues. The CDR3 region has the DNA TGCGCCAGCGGGGACAGGGAGAACACTGAAGCTTTCTTT. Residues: CASGDRENTEAFF.

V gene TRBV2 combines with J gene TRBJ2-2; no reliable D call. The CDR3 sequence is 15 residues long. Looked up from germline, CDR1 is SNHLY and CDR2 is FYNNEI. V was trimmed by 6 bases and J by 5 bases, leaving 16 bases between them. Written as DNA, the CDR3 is TGTGCCAGCAGCGACCTAGGCCTGAGAACCGGGGAGCTGTTTTTT. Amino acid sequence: CASSDLGLRTGELFF.

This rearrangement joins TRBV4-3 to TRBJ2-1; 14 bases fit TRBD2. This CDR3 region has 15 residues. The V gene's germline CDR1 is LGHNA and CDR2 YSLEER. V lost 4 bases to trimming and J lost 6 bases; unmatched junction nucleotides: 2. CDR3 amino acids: CASSLGLAGGNEQFF. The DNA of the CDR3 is TGCGCCAGCAGCCTAGGACTAGCGGGAGGCAATGAGCAGTTCTTC.